This T cell receptor beta chain emerged from a study of cytomegalovirus exposure and HLA in healthy donors (dated by TCRdb to 2016 to 2017). Context from the whole study: In an earlier analysis of 450 to 750 of the donors, 276 Gb of sequence data and approximately 120 million unique TCR beta sequences from about 190 million T cells were reported. Roughly 300 gigabases of sequencing data and tens of millions of unique TCR sequences were included in an early release covering several hundred HLA-typed donors. Of the roughly 400 genotyped donors, approximately 80% were placed in the genetic ancestry cluster associated with self-reported Caucasian donors. The study was designed to test whether signatures of past pathogen exposure could be identified by cataloging public T cell receptors. The T cell repertoires of some 700 subjects were profiled by immunosequencing and related to cytomegalovirus serostatus. Besides the first cohort of around 670 subjects, a separate validation cohort made up of some 110 different subjects was used. High-throughput TCR immunosequencing, statistical association of individual TCRs with disease status, and machine learning were combined to predict cytomegalovirus infection status. In a later analysis, previously published TCR beta repertoires from several hundred donors were re-analyzed and high-resolution HLA genotyping was added so that TCR occurrence patterns could be studied. In the later analysis, no new phenotypic data were used to find candidate immune exposures; instead, reliance was placed on TCR beta sequences and their occurrence across donors. To decide whether each TCR beta V gene segment behaved as functional or pseudogenic, an earlier analysis of several hundred of the donors relied on high-throughput TCR beta sequencing. Alongside the repertoire data, information on donor age, sex, ethnicity and CMV serostatus was compiled. A later genetic analysis used genome-wide SNP genotypes for about three fifths of the 666 donors, treating that subset as a discovery cohort. All discovery cohort repertoires had been generated using a single sequencing platform. HLA typing covered class I and class II loci at four-digit resolution. The number of typed donors differed by locus: about 620-640 for A, B, C, DRB1 and DQB1; about 520 for DQA1; approximately 600 for DPA1; and some 470 for DPB1. Because of strong linkage in the cohort, roughly five DR-DQ haplotypes were treated as single units for association and clustering. On average, roughly 200,000 unique TCR beta nucleotide sequences were sequenced per donor among about 400 genotyped donors of the cohort, with roughly a sixth of those sequences being non-productive. Overall results and qualifications from the work: CMV serostatus was the only immune exposure information available for the cohort. Only TCR beta chains were sequenced in this cohort, and the absence of alpha or paired-chain data limited detectable features. Three of the identified cytomegalovirus-associated TCR beta chains were confirmed in vitro to be specific for cytomegalovirus antigens. According to a later genetic analysis, donors in an Asian-associated ancestry cluster had fewer N-insertions in productive TCRs than the approximately 700-donor mean. In both the original and validation cohorts, the classifier was reported to diagnose cytomegalovirus status with high specificity and sensitivity. While some public TCRs were present in many individuals, most TCR sequences turned up only very rarely across donors. In the study, approximately 150 TCR beta chains were listed as associated with cytomegalovirus. In a later analysis, HLA-associated TCR beta chains were found to be more clonally expanded and to have lower generation probabilities than equally common non-associated chains. When HLA alleles, especially DR and DQ, strongly co-occurred, TCR associations were difficult to assign to individual alleles. The presence/absence analyses assumed that sequencing depth was roughly uniform across donors, and that assumption may not be true. An earlier analysis of approximately 570 of the donors showed that most TCR beta V segments appeared in productive rearrangements either about 90% or about 30% of the time, which broadly matched IMGT annotations. The earlier analysis of 587 of the donors excluded about 16 rarely observed V segments, including chromosome 9 orphons, because counts were too low. According to a later analysis, parvovirus B19, influenza, CMV and Epstein-Barr virus appeared linked to several top co-occurrence clusters. Because HLA typing was unavailable for some donors at each locus, only the typed subset was used in association tests. In a later genetic analysis, a missense DCLRE1C variant was associated with V-gene and J-gene trimming of TCR beta chains, and the association was replicated in an independent cohort. According to a later analysis, TCR association rates differed among HLA loci, with DRB1 alleles showing the most associated TCRs and HLA-C alleles showing the fewest. A later analysis found that most CMV-associated TCR beta chains appeared HLA-restricted, with HLA associations seemingly driven largely by CMV exposure. In a later analysis, 15,000 to 20,000 TCR beta sequences were associated with specific HLA alleles at a false discovery rate of 0.05. A cluster of highly shared sequence variants was judged likely to represent a technical artifact of the sequencing pipeline. A further reported finding was that TCR beta sequences accurately predicted the HLA-A and HLA-B alleles for most subjects in the first cohort. Correlated functional status among segregating V segments might reflect linkage disequilibrium, but an unknown experimental factor could not be ruled out. The 87-base-pair reads could not distinguish some IMGT-functional V segments, including TRBV6-2 and TRBV6-3, so those segments were excluded. According to the authors, the approach could potentially be generalized to other disease states and immunological phenotypes.

Its CDR3 holds 17 amino acids, cysteine through phenylalanine. CDR3 DNA is the only sequence kept; it has 51 bases, read in frame from the first base. V lost 4 bases and J lost 8 bases, and the count of bases not matched to a germline gene is 15. Based on the germline V gene, the CDR1 and CDR2 sequences are SGHRS and YFSETQ. Library construction relied on the immunoSEQ multiplex PCR assay. The multiplex PCR relied on a mix of 60 forward primers for TCR Vbeta segments and 13 reverse primers for TCR Jbeta segments. The CDR3 region of rearranged TCR beta genes was amplified from genomic DNA with a multiplex PCR assay. On the Illumina HiSeq System, the amplified TCR beta libraries were sequenced as 87-base-pair reads. In the source study's methods: A later analysis tallied roughly 78 million unique TCR beta chains across the 700 or so repertoires, and some 12 million of those chains were shared by two or more donors. To remove PCR and sequencing errors, raw reads were error-corrected and collapsed into unique sequences using a nearest-neighbor algorithm that merged closely related sequences. CDR3 sequences were aligned to IMGT reference sequences to assign V, D and J gene segments. For a sequence to be retained, a match of at least six nucleotides to both a V gene segment and a J gene segment was required. Rearrangements were called productive when the CDR3 lacked stop codons and stayed in frame with V and J; all others were non-productive. Following IMGT convention, CDR3 was defined as the stretch from the second conserved V-encoded cysteine to the conserved J-encoded phenylalanine. Sequences without an unambiguous match to a single V gene segment were excluded from the earlier analysis of about 630 of the donors. An earlier analysis of fewer than 650 of the donors classified V segments as functional when productive rearrangements were above 56.7% and as segregating when the standard deviation between donors was above 5%. To diagnose cytomegalovirus status from the catalog of TCR beta chain sequences, a statistical classification framework was built. In a later analysis, V and J genes were assigned by comparing TCR nucleotide sequences against IMGT/GENE-DB human TR gene sequences. In a later analysis, CDR3 sequences and most-parsimonious VDJ recombination scenarios were assigned using the TCRdist pipeline. In a later analysis, each TCR beta chain was defined by its CDR3 amino acid sequence together with its V-gene family, and reads without a unique V-gene family were excluded. A later analysis removed 592 highly shared, low-generation-probability nucleotide sequences to deal with suspected cross-contamination and a sequencing artifact. A later analysis calculated a clonal expansion index for each public chain from normalized within-repertoire ranks of inferred template counts. Generation probabilities in a later analysis came from a VDJ recombination model fitted to out-of-frame rearrangements, and those results were checked against IGoR. Hypergeometric tests were used in a later analysis to score TCR-TCR, TCR-HLA and TCR-CMV co-occurrence, with a repertoire-size bias correction applied to the TCR pairs. To estimate false discovery rates, a later analysis permuted the HLA or CMV assignments 20 times. In a later analysis, co-occurring TCRs were grouped using DBSCAN, and TCRdist sequence similarity was added for clustering within HLA-allele-positive subsets. Repertoires with fewer than 30,000 or more than 120,000 public chains were left out of co-occurrence clustering, as were four to six repertoires with anomalous nucleotide sharing. TCRdb took this table from immuneACCESS and kept in-frame rearrangements with V and J called. Such tables lack part of the clones; where checked against another copy, unresolved V genes explain under half of the gap, and the rest is unexplained. V and J calls and clone size come straight from that table; D and trimming were deduced from the DNA. The sample profile shows 150,000 to 200,000 clones; around 68% of them were found once. Approximately 1.5% of the sample is in the top ten clones.

Details on this clone: Its antigen remains unidentified. One base away there is no much larger clone; base qualities are not given.

The cohort comprised fewer than 700 healthy bone marrow donors. All cohort members were sampled while nominally healthy, although unrecorded immune exposures were likely present. The donor tested CMV seronegative, placing the donor among the approximately 400 seronegative members of the cohort. A peripheral blood sample was provided by each donor, and peripheral blood mononuclear cells were used for TCR beta sequencing. Genomic DNA was extracted from the blood cell samples with the Qiagen DNeasy Blood Extraction Kit. This receptor chain uses TRBV5-1 and TRBJ1-4; TRBD1 matches 9 bases in the middle. This receptor was obtained from a man between 50 and 59 years old in good health and CMV-seronegative. The specimen sequenced was PBMCs. The bases are TGCGCCAGCAGCCTGGGACAGGGTGACCAGGGTCAGGAAAAACTGTTTTTT. It encodes CASSLGQGDQGQEKLFF.